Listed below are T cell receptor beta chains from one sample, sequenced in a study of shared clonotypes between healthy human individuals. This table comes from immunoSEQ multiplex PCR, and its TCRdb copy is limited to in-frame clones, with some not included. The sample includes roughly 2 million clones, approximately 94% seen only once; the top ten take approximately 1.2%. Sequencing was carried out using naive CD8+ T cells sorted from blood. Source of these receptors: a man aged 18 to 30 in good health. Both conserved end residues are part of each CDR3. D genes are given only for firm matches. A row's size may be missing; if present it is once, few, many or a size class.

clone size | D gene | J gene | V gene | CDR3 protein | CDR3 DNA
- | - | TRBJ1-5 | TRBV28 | CASSRMDLGDQPQHF | TGTGCCAGCAGCCGTATGGATCTCGGAGATCAGCCCCAGCATTTT
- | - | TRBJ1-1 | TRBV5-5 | CASSLGSEGEAFF | TGTGCCAGCAGCTTGGGGAGTGAGGGAGAAGCTTTCTTT
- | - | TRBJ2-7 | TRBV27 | CASSYGRSSYEQYF | TGTGCCAGCAGCTACGGACGGAGCTCCTACGAGCAGTACTTC
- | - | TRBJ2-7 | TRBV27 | CASSKGGWGYDEQYF | TGTGCCAGCAGTAAGGGTGGTTGGGGTTACGACGAGCAGTACTTC
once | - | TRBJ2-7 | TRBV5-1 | CASSGYYGGPSYEQYF | TGCGCCAGCAGCGGGTATTACGGGGGACCCTCCTACGAGCAGTACTTC
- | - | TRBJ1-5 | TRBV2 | CASRGGADFYSNQPQHF | TGTGCCAGCAGGGGAGGGGCCGATTTTTATAGCAATCAGCCCCAGCATTTT
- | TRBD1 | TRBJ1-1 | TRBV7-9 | CASSLTGGTANTEAFF | TGTGCCAGCAGCTTAACGGGAGGGACAGCGAACACTGAAGCTTTCTTT
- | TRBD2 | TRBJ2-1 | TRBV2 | CASSESGVPYNEQFF | TGTGCCAGCAGTGAAAGCGGGGTACCCTACAATGAGCAGTTCTTC
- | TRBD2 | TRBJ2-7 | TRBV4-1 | CASSQITSGPYEQYF | TGCGCCAGCAGCCAAATTACTAGCGGACCCTACGAGCAGTACTTC
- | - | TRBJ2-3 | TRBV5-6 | CASSFSVSSTDTQYF | TGTGCCAGCAGCTTCAGCGTGTCTAGCACAGATACGCAGTATTTT
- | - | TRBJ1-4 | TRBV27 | CASSSRTLQTNEKLFF | TGTGCCAGCAGTTCCCGGACCTTACAAACTAATGAAAAACTGTTTTTT
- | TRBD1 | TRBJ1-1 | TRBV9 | CASSVEGTGGTEAFF | TGTGCCAGCAGCGTAGAGGGCACAGGGGGCACTGAAGCTTTCTTT
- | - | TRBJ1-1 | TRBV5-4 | CASSFGGAEAFF | TGTGCCAGCAGCTTTGGGGGGGCTGAAGCTTTCTTT
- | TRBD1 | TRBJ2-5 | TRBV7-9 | CASSLGGQGQQETQYF | TGTGCCAGCAGCTTAGGCGGACAGGGTCAACAAGAGACCCAGTACTTC
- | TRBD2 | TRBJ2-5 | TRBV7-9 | CASSLVVLAGVGEEETQYF | TGTGCCAGCAGCTTAGTCGTCCTAGCGGGAGTGGGTGAGGAGGAGACCCAGTACTTC
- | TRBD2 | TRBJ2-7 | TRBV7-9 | CASSLEALREEGEQYF | TGTGCCAGCAGCTTAGAGGCCCTGCGGGAGGAGGGCGAGCAGTACTTC
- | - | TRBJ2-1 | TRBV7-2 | CASSQALWSNEQFF | TGTGCCAGCAGCCAGGCGCTTTGGAGCAATGAGCAGTTCTTC
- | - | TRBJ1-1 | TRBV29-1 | CSVDLGRPEAFF | TGCAGCGTTGACCTGGGAAGGCCTGAAGCTTTCTTT
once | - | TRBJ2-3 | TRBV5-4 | CASSLGVADGEDTQYF | TGTGCCAGCAGCTTGGGGGTAGCGGACGGGGAAGATACGCAGTATTTT
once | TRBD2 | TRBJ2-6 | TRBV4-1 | CASSQLRGGSGANVLTF | TGCGCCAGCAGCCAATTACGGGGGGGCTCTGGGGCCAACGTCCTGACTTTC
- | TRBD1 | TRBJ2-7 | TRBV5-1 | CASRTGTGDYEQYF | TGCGCCAGCAGAACCGGGACAGGGGATTACGAGCAGTACTTC
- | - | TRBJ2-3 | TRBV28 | CASSLSGFTDTQYF | TGTGCCAGCAGTTTAAGCGGGTTCACAGATACGCAGTATTTT
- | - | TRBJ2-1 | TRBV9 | CASSVVGAGNEQFF | TGTGCCAGCAGCGTAGTGGGAGCCGGCAATGAGCAGTTCTTC
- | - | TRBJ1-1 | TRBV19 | CASSMFGNTEAFF | TGTGCCAGTAGTATGTTTGGAAACACTGAAGCTTTCTTT
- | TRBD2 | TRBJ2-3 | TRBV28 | CASSLGGLAGADTQYF | TGTGCCAGCAGTTTAGGGGGACTAGCGGGGGCGGATACGCAGTATTTT
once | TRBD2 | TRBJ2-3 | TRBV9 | CASSGGTISTDTQYF | TGTGCCAGCAGCGGGGGGACTATTAGCACAGATACGCAGTATTTT
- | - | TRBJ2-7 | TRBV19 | CASSSLGGLDEQYF | TGTGCCAGTAGTTCCTTGGGGGGCCTTGACGAGCAGTACTTC
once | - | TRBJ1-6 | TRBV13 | CASSLWGGSGSPLHF | TGTGCCAGCAGCTTATGGGGTGGGTCGGGATCACCCCTCCACTTT
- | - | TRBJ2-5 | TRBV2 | CASSEAGGPPWAQYF | TGTGCCAGCAGTGAAGCCGGGGGGCCGCCTTGGGCCCAGTACTTC
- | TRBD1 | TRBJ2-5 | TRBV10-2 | CASSRGQGAGETQYF | TGCGCCAGCAGTCGCGGACAGGGGGCAGGAGAGACCCAGTACTTC
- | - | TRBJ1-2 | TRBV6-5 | CASSYTGTDGYTF | TGTGCCAGCAGTTATACAGGGACTGATGGCTACACCTTC
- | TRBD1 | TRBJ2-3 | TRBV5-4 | CASSLGTGGSDTQYF | TGTGCCAGCAGCTTAGGGACAGGGGGTTCAGATACGCAGTATTTT
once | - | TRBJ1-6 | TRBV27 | CASSLSGIFYNSPLHF | TGTGCCAGCAGTTTATCGGGGATCTTCTATAATTCACCCCTCCACTTT
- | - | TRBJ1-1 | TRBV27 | CASRPVSGNTEAFF | TGTGCCAGCCGACCTGTCTCAGGGAACACTGAAGCTTTCTTT
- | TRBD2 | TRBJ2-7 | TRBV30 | CAWTSGGYEQYF | TGTGCCTGGACTAGCGGGGGCTACGAGCAGTACTTC
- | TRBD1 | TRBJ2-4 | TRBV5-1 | CASSLGQGIIQYF | TGCGCCAGCAGCTTGGGACAGGGGATCATTCAGTACTTC
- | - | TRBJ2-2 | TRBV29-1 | CSVNRGGTGELFF | TGCAGCGTTAACAGGGGGGGCACCGGGGAGCTGTTTTTT
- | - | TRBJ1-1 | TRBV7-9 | CASSLVPVGLNTEAFF | TGTGCCAGCAGCTTAGTCCCTGTGGGGTTGAACACTGAAGCTTTCTTT
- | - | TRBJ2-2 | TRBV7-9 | CASSSRGAGELFF | TGTGCCAGCAGCTCCCGTGGGGCCGGGGAGCTGTTTTTT
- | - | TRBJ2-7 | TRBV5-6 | CASSLPSESSYEQYF | TGTGCCAGCAGCCTGCCTAGCGAAAGCTCCTACGAGCAGTACTTC
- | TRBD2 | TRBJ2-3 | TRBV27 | CASSRVAGTGTDTQYF | TGTGCCAGCAGTCGCGTAGCGGGTACCGGCACAGATACGCAGTATTTT
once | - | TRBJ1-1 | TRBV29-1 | CSVAGQGSNTEAFF | TGCAGCGTTGCTGGGCAGGGATCAAACACTGAAGCTTTCTTT
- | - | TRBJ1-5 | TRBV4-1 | CASSLGVGQLGSQPQHF | TGCGCCAGCAGCCTTGGGGTAGGACAGTTGGGGAGTCAGCCCCAGCATTTT
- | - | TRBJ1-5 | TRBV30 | CAWSWGDHSNQPQHF | TGTGCCTGGAGCTGGGGGGACCATAGCAATCAGCCCCAGCATTTT
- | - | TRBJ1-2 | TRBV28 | CASSLWREDTF | TGTGCCAGCAGTTTATGGCGGGAAGACACCTTC
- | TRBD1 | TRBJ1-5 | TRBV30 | CAWDRGSNQPQHF | TGTGCCTGGGACAGGGGGAGCAATCAGCCCCAGCATTTT
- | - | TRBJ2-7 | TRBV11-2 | CASSLVVGSSEQYF | TGTGCCAGCAGCTTAGTTGTAGGGAGCTCCGAGCAGTACTTC
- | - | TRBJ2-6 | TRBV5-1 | CASSSSSGANVLTF | TGCGCCAGCAGCTCGTCCTCTGGGGCCAACGTCCTGACTTTC
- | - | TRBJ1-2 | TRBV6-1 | CASSEAGTSFYGYTF | TGTGCCAGCAGTGAAGCAGGGACAAGCTTCTATGGCTACACCTTC
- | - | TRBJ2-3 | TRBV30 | CAWSGETGATTDTQYF | TGTGCCTGGAGTGGCGAGACAGGAGCAACCACAGATACGCAGTATTTT
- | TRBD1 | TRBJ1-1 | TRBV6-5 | CASSWGQGSTEAFF | TGTGCCAGCAGTTGGGGACAGGGCTCCACTGAAGCTTTCTTT
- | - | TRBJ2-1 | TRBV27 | CASFNSYNEQFF | TGTGCCAGCTTTAATTCCTACAATGAGCAGTTCTTC
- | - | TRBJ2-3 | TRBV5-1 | CASSLELPDTQYF | TGCGCCAGCAGCTTGGAGTTGCCAGATACGCAGTATTTT
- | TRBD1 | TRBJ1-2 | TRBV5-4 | CASSGTGYGYTF | TGTGCCAGCAGCGGGACAGGGTATGGCTACACCTTC
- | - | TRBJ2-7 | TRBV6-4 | CASSEGISYEQYF | TGTGCCAGCAGTGAGGGGATATCCTACGAGCAGTACTTC